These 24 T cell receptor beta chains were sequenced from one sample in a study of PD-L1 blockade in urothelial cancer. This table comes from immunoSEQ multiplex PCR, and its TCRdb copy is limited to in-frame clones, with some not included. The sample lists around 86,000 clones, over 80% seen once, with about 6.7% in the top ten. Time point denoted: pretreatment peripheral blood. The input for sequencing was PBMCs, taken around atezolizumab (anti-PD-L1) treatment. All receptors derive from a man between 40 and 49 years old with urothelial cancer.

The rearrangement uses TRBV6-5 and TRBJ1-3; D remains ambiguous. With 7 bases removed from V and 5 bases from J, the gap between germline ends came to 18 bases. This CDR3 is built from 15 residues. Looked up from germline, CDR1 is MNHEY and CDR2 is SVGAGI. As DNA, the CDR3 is TGTGCCAGCAAAGGCCCCGATCGAGACAGAAACACCATATATTTT. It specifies CASKGPDRDRNTIYF.

The CDR3: CAISESDGRAGTGELFF. In nucleotides, the CDR3 is TGTGCCATCAGTGAGTCTGACGGGAGGGCCGGGACCGGGGAGCTGTTTTTT. The V gene is TRBV10-3, the J gene TRBJ2-2, with 8 bases lining up with TRBD2. V lost 0 bases to trimming and J lost 5 bases; unmatched junction nucleotides: 8. CDR1 ENHRY and CDR2 SYGVKD come from the germline V gene. The CDR3 is made up of 17 amino acids.

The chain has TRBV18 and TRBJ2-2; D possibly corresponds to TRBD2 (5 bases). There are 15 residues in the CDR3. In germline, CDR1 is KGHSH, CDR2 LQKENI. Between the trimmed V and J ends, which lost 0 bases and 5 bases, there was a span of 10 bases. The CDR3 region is CASSPPGIATGELFF. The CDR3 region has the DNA TGTGCCAGCTCACCACCGGGTATAGCGACCGGGGAGCTGTTTTTT. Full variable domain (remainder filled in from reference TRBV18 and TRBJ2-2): NAGVMQNPRHLVRRRGQEARLRCSPMKGHSHVYWYRQLPEEGLKFMVYLQKENIIDESGMPKERFSAEFPKEGPSILRIQQVVRGDSAAYFCASSPPGIATGELFFGEGSRLTVL.

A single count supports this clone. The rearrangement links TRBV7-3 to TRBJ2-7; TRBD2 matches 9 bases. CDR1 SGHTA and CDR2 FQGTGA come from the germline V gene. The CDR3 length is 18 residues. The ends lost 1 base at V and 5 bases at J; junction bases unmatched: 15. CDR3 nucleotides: TGTGCCAGCAGCTTAAGGCCACTAGGGCGGGAGGGCCAGAACGAGCAGTACTTC. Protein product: CASSLRPLGREGQNEQYF. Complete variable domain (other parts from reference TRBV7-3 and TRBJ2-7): GAGVSQTPSNKVTEKGKYVELRCDPISGHTALYWYRQSLGQGPEFLIYFQGTGAADDSGLPNDRFFAVRPEGSVSTLKIQRTERGDSAVYLCASSLRPLGREGQNEQYFGPGTRLTVT.

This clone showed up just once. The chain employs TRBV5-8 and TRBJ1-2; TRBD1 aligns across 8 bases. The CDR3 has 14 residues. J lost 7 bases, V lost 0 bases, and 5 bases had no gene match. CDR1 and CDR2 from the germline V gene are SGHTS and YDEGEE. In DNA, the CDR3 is TGTGCCAGCAGCTTGGCGGTCACAGGGGGTGGCTACACCTTC. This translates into CASSLAVTGGGYTF.

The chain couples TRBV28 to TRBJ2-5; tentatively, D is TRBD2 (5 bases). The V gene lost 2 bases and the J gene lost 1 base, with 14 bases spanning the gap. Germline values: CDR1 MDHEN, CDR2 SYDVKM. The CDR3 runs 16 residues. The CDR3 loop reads CASSLKARGPQETQYF. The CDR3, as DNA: TGTGCCAGCAGTTTAAAGGCTCGAGGGCCCCAAGAGACCCAGTACTTC.

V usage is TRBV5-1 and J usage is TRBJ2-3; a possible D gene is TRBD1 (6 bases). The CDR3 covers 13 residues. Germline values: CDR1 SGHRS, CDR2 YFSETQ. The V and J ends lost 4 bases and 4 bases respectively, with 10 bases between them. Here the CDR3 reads CASSAHRADTQYF. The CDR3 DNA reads TGCGCCAGCAGCGCCCACAGGGCAGATACGCAGTATTTT.

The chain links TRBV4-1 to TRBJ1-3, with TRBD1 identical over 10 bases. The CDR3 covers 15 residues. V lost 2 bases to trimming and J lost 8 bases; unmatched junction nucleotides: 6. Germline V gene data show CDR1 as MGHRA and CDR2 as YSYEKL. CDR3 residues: CASSQTGTGADTIYF. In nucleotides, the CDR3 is TGCGCCAGCAGCCAAACCGGGACAGGGGCGGACACCATATATTTT.

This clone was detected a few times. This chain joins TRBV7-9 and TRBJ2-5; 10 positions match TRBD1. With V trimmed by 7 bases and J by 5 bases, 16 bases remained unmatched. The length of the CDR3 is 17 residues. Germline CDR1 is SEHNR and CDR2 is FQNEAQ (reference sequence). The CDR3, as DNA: TGTGCCAGCACCTCTCCGACAGGGGGCGCGCGGTCGGAGACCCAGTACTTC. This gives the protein CASTSPTGGARSETQYF.

CDR3: CASSLERYGYTF. The CDR3 nucleotides are TGTGCCAGCAGTTTAGAACGCTATGGCTACACCTTC. The rearrangement uses TRBV6-1 and TRBJ1-2; D unresolved. CDR1 and CDR2 (germline): MNHNS, SASEGT. The CDR3 spans 12 residues. Deletions cut 5 bases from V and 4 bases from J, with 8 bases between.

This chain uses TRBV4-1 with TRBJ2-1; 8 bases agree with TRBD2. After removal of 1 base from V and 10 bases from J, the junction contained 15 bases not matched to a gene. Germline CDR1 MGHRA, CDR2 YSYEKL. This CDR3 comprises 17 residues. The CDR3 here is CASSQGGGLERGGEQFF. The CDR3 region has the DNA TGCGCCAGCAGCCAAGGCGGGGGGCTAGAGAGGGGGGGCGAGCAGTTCTTC.

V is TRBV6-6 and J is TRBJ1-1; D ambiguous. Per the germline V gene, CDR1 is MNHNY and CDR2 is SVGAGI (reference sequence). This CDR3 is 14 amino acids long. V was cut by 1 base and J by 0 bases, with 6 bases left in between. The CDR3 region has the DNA TGTGCCAGCAGTTACTTTTCGGTGAACACTGAAGCTTTCTTT. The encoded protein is CASSYFSVNTEAFF.

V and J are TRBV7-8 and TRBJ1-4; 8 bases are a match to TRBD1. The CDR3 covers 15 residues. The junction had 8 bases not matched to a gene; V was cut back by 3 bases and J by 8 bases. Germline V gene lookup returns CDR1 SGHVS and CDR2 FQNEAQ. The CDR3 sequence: CASSFRDRLMEKLFF. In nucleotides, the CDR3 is TGTGCCAGCAGCTTCCGGGACAGGCTTATGGAAAAACTGTTTTTT.

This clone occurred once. CDR3 sequence reads: CATSARLATTGELFF. The DNA for the CDR3 is TGTGCCACCAGTGCCCGGCTAGCGACCACCGGGGAGCTGTTTTTT. V usage is TRBV15 and J usage is TRBJ2-2, with D tentatively TRBD2 (6 bases). Trimming took 6 bases from V and 4 from J, leaving 15 bases between them. This CDR3 has 15 residues. In germline, CDR1 is LNHNV, CDR2 YYDKDF (reference sequence).

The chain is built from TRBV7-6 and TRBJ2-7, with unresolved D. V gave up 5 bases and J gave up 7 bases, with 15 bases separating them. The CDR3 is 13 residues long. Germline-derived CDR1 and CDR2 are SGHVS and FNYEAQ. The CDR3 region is CASSRDNAEEQYF. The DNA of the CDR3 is TGTGCCAGCAGCCGTGACAATGCCGAGGAGCAGTACTTC.

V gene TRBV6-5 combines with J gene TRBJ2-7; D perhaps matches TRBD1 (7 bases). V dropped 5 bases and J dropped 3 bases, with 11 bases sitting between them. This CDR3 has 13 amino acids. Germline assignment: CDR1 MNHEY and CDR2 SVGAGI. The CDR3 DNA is TGTGCCAGCAGTCCCAGGGGGGTCTACGAGCAGTACTTC. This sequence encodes CASSPRGVYEQYF.

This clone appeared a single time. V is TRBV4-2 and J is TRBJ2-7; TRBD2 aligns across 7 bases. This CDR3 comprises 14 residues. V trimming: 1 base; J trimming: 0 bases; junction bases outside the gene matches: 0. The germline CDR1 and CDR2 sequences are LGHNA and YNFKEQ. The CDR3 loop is CASSQAGGSYEQYF. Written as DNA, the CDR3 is TGTGCCAGCAGCCAAGCGGGGGGCTCCTACGAGCAGTACTTC.

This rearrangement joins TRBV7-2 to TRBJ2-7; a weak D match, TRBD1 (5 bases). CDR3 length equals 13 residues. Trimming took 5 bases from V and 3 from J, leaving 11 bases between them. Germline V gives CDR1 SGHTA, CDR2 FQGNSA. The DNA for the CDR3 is TGTGCCAGCAGCATCCGACAGTTCTACGAGCAGTACTTC. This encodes CASSIRQFYEQYF.

DNA for the CDR3: TGTGCCAGCAGCGTAGGAAGCGGGATCCCCTACGAGCAGTACTTC. Translated, it gives CASSVGSGIPYEQYF. The V and J genes are TRBV9 and TRBJ2-7; 7 nucleotides agree with TRBD2. V was clipped by 0 bases and J by 2 bases; unmatched bases: 5. Germline assignment: CDR1 SGDLS and CDR2 YYNGEE. The CDR3 is 15 amino acids. Based on the CDR3 plus reference TRBV9 and TRBJ2-7, the full variable domain is DSGVTQTPKHLITATGQRVTLRCSPRSGDLSVYWYQQSLDQGLQFLIQYYNGEERAKGNILERFSAQQFPDLHSELNLSSLELGDSALYFCASSVGSGIPYEQYFGPGTRLTVT.

CDR3 sequence reads: CASSPLVGRLNYEQYF. The CDR3, as DNA: TGTGCCAGCAGCCCGTTGGTGGGCAGATTAAACTACGAGCAGTACTTC. The genes are TRBV5-6 and TRBJ2-7; D remains unclear. CDR1 is SGHDT and CDR2 is YYEEEE in the germline V gene. Deletions cut 4 bases from V and 3 bases from J, with 20 bases between. The CDR3 loop spans 16 amino acids. Based on the CDR3 plus reference TRBV5-6 and TRBJ2-7, the full variable domain is DAGVTQSPTHLIKTRGQQVTLRCSPKSGHDTVSWYQQALGQGPQFIFQYYEEEERQRGNFPDRFSGHQFPNYSSELNVNALLLGDSALYLCASSPLVGRLNYEQYFGPGTRLTVT.

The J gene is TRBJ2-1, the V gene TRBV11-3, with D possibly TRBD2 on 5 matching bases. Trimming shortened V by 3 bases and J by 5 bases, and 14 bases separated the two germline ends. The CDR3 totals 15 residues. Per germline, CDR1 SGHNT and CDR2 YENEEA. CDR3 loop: CASSLRGSRHNEQFF. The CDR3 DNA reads TGTGCCAGCAGCTTGAGAGGGTCTCGCCACAATGAGCAGTTCTTC. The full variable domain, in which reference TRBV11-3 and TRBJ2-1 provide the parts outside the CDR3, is EAGVVQSPRYKIIEKKQPVAFWCNPISGHNTLYWYLQNLGQGPELLIRYENEEAVDDSQLPKDRFSAERLKGVDSTLKIQPAELGDSAVYLCASSLRGSRHNEQFFGPGTRLTVL.

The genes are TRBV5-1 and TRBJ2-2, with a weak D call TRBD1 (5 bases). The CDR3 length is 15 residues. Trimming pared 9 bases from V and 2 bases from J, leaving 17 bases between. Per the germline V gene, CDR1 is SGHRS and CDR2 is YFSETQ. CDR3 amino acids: CATALGQTNTGELFF. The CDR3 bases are TGCGCCACCGCGTTGGGGCAAACTAACACCGGGGAGCTGTTTTTT.

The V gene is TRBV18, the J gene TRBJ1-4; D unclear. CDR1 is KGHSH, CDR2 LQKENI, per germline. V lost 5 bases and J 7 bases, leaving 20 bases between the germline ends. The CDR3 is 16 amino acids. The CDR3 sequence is CASSARNGEEGEKLFF. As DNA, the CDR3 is TGTGCCAGCTCAGCAAGAAACGGGGAAGAGGGTGAAAAACTGTTTTTT. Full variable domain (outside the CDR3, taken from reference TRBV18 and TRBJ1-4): NAGVMQNPRHLVRRRGQEARLRCSPMKGHSHVYWYRQLPEEGLKFMVYLQKENIIDESGMPKERFSAEFPKEGPSILRIQQVVRGDSAAYFCASSARNGEEGEKLFFGSGTQLSVL.

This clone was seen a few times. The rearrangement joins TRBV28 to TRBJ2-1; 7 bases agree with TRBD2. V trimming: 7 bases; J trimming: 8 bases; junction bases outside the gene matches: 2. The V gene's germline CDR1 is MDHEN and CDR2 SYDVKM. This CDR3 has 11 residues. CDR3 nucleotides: TGTGCCAGCACGCGGGAGCATGAGCAGTTCTTC. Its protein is CASTREHEQFF.